This T cell receptor beta chain was sequenced in a study of T cell responses to AZD1222 COVID-19 vaccine. Findings and caveats of the study: Clonal diversity was possibly underestimated; the donors were predominantly white British and more often female.

Clones were read by immunoSEQ multiplex PCR, and TCRdb kept only the in-frame ones, dropping some. The table records roughly 99,000 clones, approximately 90% of them present only once. The CDR3 length is 13 residues. Trimming left V 7 bases short and J 2 bases short, with 9 bases between. Germline V gene data show CDR1 as MDHEN and CDR2 as SYDVKM. As concerns this clone: Its cognate antigen is unknown.

The chain has TRBV28 and TRBJ2-1; no definite D call. This material consisted of peripheral blood, taken 28 days after the second AZD1222 dose. This TCR derives from an adult who received the AZD1222 COVID-19 vaccine. CDR3 sequence reads: CASMNMAYNEQFF. Here the CDR3 DNA reads TGTGCCAGCATGAACATGGCCTACAATGAGCAGTTCTTC.